This T cell receptor beta chain was found in a study of type 1 and type 2 diabetes patients. Across the whole study: Participants included type 1 and type 2 diabetes patients plus nondiabetic controls. Findings of the study overall: V and J gene usage correlated at 0.8 to 0.97 between type 2 diabetes and control samples. Age and gender were not matched between study groups, possibly biasing interpretation.

Per the germline V gene, CDR1 is SNHLY and CDR2 is FYNNEI. CDR3 size: 16 residues. Trimming cost V 1 base and J 1 base, with 8 bases left between them. The PCR template was genomic DNA. Multiplex PCR with 30 forward and 13 reverse primers amplified the TCR beta CDR3. TCRdb itself ran the multiplex PCR reads through MiXCR, one entry per CDR3 protein. The data show a few hundred thousand distinct CDR3 sequences, with 40% to 50% seen just once and roughly 13% held by the top ten. There are many counts of this clonotype. Its specificity is not known. Peripheral blood, 9.5 to 10 milliliters per participant, was collected.

The sample taken for sequencing was peripheral blood mononuclear cells (PBMCs). This rearrangement joins TRBV2 to TRBJ2-6, with D perhaps matching TRBD1 (6 bases). The clonotype comes from a man aged 18 to 29 with type 2 diabetes. CDR3 bases: TGTGCCAGCAGTGAAGAGAGGGGGTCTGGGGCCAACGTCCTGACTTTC. Translating gives CASSEERGSGANVLTF. The entire variable domain, with the rest obtained from reference TRBV2 and TRBJ2-6, is as follows: EPEVTQTPSHQVTQMGQEVILRCVPISNHLYFYWYRQILGQKVEFLVSFYNNEISEKSEIFDDQFSVERPDGSNFTLKIRSTKLEDSAMYFCASSEERGSGANVLTFGAGSRLTVL.